This paragraph reports one T cell receptor (beta chain). Its antigen is currently unknown. This sample was included in a study of OX40 agonist ivuxolimab in advanced cancers. Study as a whole: Ivuxolimab, which is an agonistic anti-OX40 (CD134) antibody, was administered to the patients.

Measured with immunoSEQ multiplex PCR; TCRdb has only the in-frame clones, and not every one. The data show just under 65,000 clones, with around 91% seen just once and approximately 10% held by the top ten. Study observations and caveats: By week 6 at 0.1 to 3.0 mg/kg, blood CD4+ and CD8+ T cells had expanded clonally.

This material consisted of CD4+ or CD8+ T cells sorted from blood, taken in a trial of the OX40 agonist ivuxolimab. The TCR originated in an adult with an advanced solid tumor such as melanoma, head and neck, liver or kidney cancer.

DNA for the CDR3: TGCGCCAGCAGAGTCAGCTACGAGCAGTACTTC. It specifies CASRVSYEQYF. The chain has TRBV10-2 and TRBJ2-7, with D unresolved. The length of the CDR3 is 11 residues. The germline V and J ends were trimmed by 6 bases and 3 bases, with 6 bases remaining between them. CDR1 is WSHSY, CDR2 SAAADI, per germline.